This passage covers 26 T cell receptor beta chains from one sample sequenced in a study of blood T cell repertoires in COVID-19. Sequenced by immunoSEQ multiplex PCR; TCRdb stores in-frame clones only, minus some. The table lists roughly 76,000 clones, roughly 84% of them singletons. Sequenced: peripheral blood. The receptors stem from a woman aged 80 or older with active or convalescent COVID-19.

The V and J genes are TRBV28 and TRBJ1-3; D possibly corresponds to TRBD1 (6 bases). The V end was cut by 6 bases, the J end by 2 bases, with 14 bases between. CDR1 MDHEN and CDR2 SYDVKM come from the germline V gene. This CDR3 has 15 residues. The CDR3 coding sequence is TGTGCCAGCAGCCTCCCACAGGGCACTGGAAACACCATATATTTT. Translating it yields CASSLPQGTGNTIYF.

The rearrangement links TRBV27 to TRBJ2-5; the match to TRBD1 covers 10 bases. The junction had 8 bases not matched to a gene; V was cut back by 8 bases and J by 5 bases. The germline CDR1 and CDR2 sequences are MNHEY and SMNVEV (reference sequence). This CDR3 is 14 amino acids long. Here the CDR3 reads CASARQGAGETQYF. The DNA for the CDR3 is TGTGCCAGCGCCAGACAGGGGGCAGGGGAGACCCAGTACTTC.

Only one count was recorded for this clone. The chain couples TRBV4-3 to TRBJ1-1; D is uncertain. V was shortened by 2 bases and J by 5 bases, with 15 bases between the two germline ends. This CDR3 region has 15 residues. The V gene's germline CDR1 is LGHNA and CDR2 YSLEER. The CDR3 DNA sequence: TGCGCCAGCAGCCAATCTTGGGTTGGAGGGACTGAAGCTTTCTTT. Amino acids: CASSQSWVGGTEAFF.

The chain has TRBV14 and TRBJ1-4; 7 nucleotides line up with TRBD1. V was pared by 6 bases and J by 3 bases, with 7 bases of the junction left unmatched. There are 15 residues in the CDR3. Germline assignment: CDR1 SGHDN and CDR2 FVKESK. In DNA form, the CDR3 reads TGTGCCAGCAGTCGAACAGGGGAAGCTAATGAAAAACTGTTTTTT. It is translated as CASSRTGEANEKLFF. Together with reference TRBV14 and TRBJ1-4, the CDR3 gives the full variable domain: EAGVTQFPSHSVIEKGQTVTLRCDPISGHDNLYWYRRVMGKEIKFLLHFVKESKQDESGMPNNRFLAERTGGTYSTLKVQPAELEDSGVYFCASSRTGEANEKLFFGSGTQLSVL.

V usage is TRBV30 and J usage is TRBJ2-3; 10 nucleotides match TRBD2. The CDR3 is 14 amino acids. The germline V gene encodes CDR1 GTSNPN and CDR2 SVGIG (reference sequence). V gave up 5 bases and J gave up 4 bases; unmatched junction bases: 6. The CDR3 sequence is CAWGSGGAADTQYF. CDR3 sequence (DNA): TGTGCCTGGGGAAGCGGGGGGGCCGCAGATACGCAGTATTTT.

The CDR3 bases are TGTGCCAGCAGCTTAAACTCTGGAAGGACTAGCGGGAATGAGCAGTTCTTC. Translated: CASSLNSGRTSGNEQFF. The rearrangement links TRBV7-2 to TRBJ2-1, with 11 bases fitting TRBD2. The V segment lost 2 bases and the J segment 7 bases; nucleotides outside the gene matches: 10. CDR3 size: 17 residues. Germline loops: CDR1 SGHTA, CDR2 FQGNSA.

The DNA for the CDR3 is TGTGCCAGCAGGAAGACATATAGCAATCAGCCCCAGCATTTT. Its translation is CASRKTYSNQPQHF. V usage is TRBV27 and J usage is TRBJ1-5, with D uncertain. This CDR3 comprises 14 residues. Germline V gene lookup returns CDR1 MNHEY and CDR2 SMNVEV (reference sequence). With 6 bases removed from V and 0 bases from J, the gap between germline ends came to 9 bases.

The rearrangement uses TRBV28 and TRBJ1-2, with TRBD1 matching over 7 bases. V shed 2 bases, J shed 2 bases, and the junction held 8 bases outside the gene matches. CDR3 length: 16 residues. The germline V gene encodes CDR1 MDHEN and CDR2 SYDVKM. The CDR3 is CASSLPNQGQNYGYTF. DNA for the CDR3: TGTGCCAGCAGTTTACCCAACCAGGGACAGAACTATGGCTACACCTTC.

This chain uses TRBV19 with TRBJ1-1, with 9 bases that match TRBD1. Germline CDR1 reads LNHDA; CDR2 reads SQIVND (reference sequence). This CDR3 spans 17 amino acids. J gave up 3 bases and V 6 bases, and 14 bases lay outside the gene matches. The CDR3, as DNA: TGTGCCAGTAGCCTCAATAGCCTGACAGGGGGGGACACTGAAGCTTTCTTT. Translation: CASSLNSLTGGDTEAFF.

This clone is medium-sized in the sample. CDR3 region: CASSIDLGRVNEQFF. The CDR3 DNA is TGTGCCAGTAGTATAGATCTCGGCAGGGTGAATGAGCAGTTCTTC. This chain connects TRBV19 to TRBJ2-1; TRBD1 is a possible D gene (5 bases). V was cut by 0 bases and J by 7 bases, with 13 bases left in between. The CDR3 consists of 15 residues. CDR1 LNHDA and CDR2 SQIVND come from the germline V gene (reference sequence).

The gene calls are TRBV13 and TRBJ1-4; no definite D call. The CDR3 contains 16 residues. The germline V gene encodes CDR1 PRHDT and CDR2 FYEKMQ (reference sequence). Trimming shortened V by 1 base and J by 2 bases, and 11 bases separated the two germline ends. CDR3 in DNA: TGTGCCAGCAGCTTAGCGACCGGGGTTACTAATGAAAAACTGTTTTTT. The encoded protein is CASSLATGVTNEKLFF. Variable domain in full (rest from reference TRBV13 and TRBJ1-4): AAGVIQSPRHLIKEKRETATLKCYPIPRHDTVYWYQQGPGQDPQFLISFYEKMQSDKGSIPDRFSAQQFSDYHSELNMSSLELGDSALYFCASSLATGVTNEKLFFGSGTQLSVL.

The rearrangement joins TRBV19 to TRBJ2-2; 8 nucleotides agree with TRBD1. V gave up 6 bases and J gave up 3 bases; unmatched junction bases: 6. The CDR3 length is 15 residues. Germline V gene data show CDR1 as LNHDA and CDR2 as SQIVND (reference sequence). CDR3 loop: CASRGQVGDTGELFF. The CDR3 DNA reads TGTGCCAGTAGGGGACAGGTGGGGGACACCGGGGAGCTGTTTTTT.

The V and J genes are TRBV6-5 and TRBJ1-2; 8 bases align to TRBD1. V was clipped by 5 bases and J by 9 bases; unmatched bases: 14. Germline V gene lookup returns CDR1 MNHEY and CDR2 SVGAGI. This CDR3 is built from 15 residues. The DNA for the CDR3 is TGTGCCAGCAGTCCATCCTTGACAGGGGACTGGAGCTACACCTTC. This encodes CASSPSLTGDWSYTF.

The rearrangement joins TRBV9 to TRBJ1-6, with a weak D call TRBD1 (6 bases). V was pared by 0 bases and J by 7 bases, with 14 bases between. Per the germline V gene, CDR1 is SGDLS and CDR2 is YYNGEE. The CDR3 covers 16 residues. CDR3 sequence reads: CASSVGGGAQNSPLHF. CDR3 DNA sequence: TGTGCCAGCAGCGTAGGTGGGGGGGCTCAGAATTCACCCCTCCACTTT.

CDR3 in amino acids: CASSYQGGEQFF. DNA for the CDR3: TGTGCCAGCAGTTATCAGGGCGGTGAGCAGTTCTTC. J is TRBJ2-1 and V is TRBV6-6, with D perhaps TRBD1 (5 bases). The CDR3 consists of 12 residues. V shed 3 bases and J shed 9 bases, with 9 bases lying between them. Germline lookup yields CDR1 MNHNY and CDR2 SVGAGI (reference sequence).

The J gene is TRBJ2-1, the V gene TRBV4-3; 13 nucleotides line up with TRBD2. With 0 bases clipped from V and 4 bases from J, the junction kept 9 bases outside the gene matches. Looked up from germline, CDR1 is LGHNA and CDR2 is YSLEER. CDR3 size: 19 residues. The CDR3 here is CASSQDRSGLAGEYNEQFF. In nucleotides, the CDR3 is TGCGCCAGCAGCCAAGATAGGAGCGGACTAGCGGGGGAATACAATGAGCAGTTCTTC.

V is TRBV19 and J is TRBJ2-7; D gene ambiguous. Trimming removed 3 bases from V and 2 bases from J, with 11 bases in between. Germline V gene lookup returns CDR1 LNHDA and CDR2 SQIVND (reference sequence). This CDR3 has 14 residues. The DNA of the CDR3 is TGTGCCAGTAGTATGTACGGTTCCCCCTACGAGCAGTACTTC. Amino acid sequence: CASSMYGSPYEQYF.

CDR3 region: CASRLAGATDTQYF. Written as DNA, the CDR3 is TGTGCCAGTAGACTAGCGGGGGCCACAGATACGCAGTATTTT. This chain connects TRBV19 to TRBJ2-3; 11 bases match TRBD2. The germline gives CDR1 LNHDA, CDR2 SQIVND (reference sequence). CDR3 length: 14 residues. V lost 6 bases, J lost 2 bases, and 1 base stayed unmatched.

The chain couples TRBV7-2 to TRBJ1-2, with 8 bases lining up with TRBD1. The CDR3 extends over 15 amino acids. The trim removed 4 bases at V and 5 bases at J, leaving 9 bases unmatched. The V gene's germline CDR1 is SGHTA and CDR2 FQGNSA. The CDR3 sequence is CASSSPNRGGYGYTF. In DNA, the CDR3 is TGTGCCAGCAGCTCACCCAACAGGGGGGGTTATGGCTACACCTTC.

This rearrangement joins TRBV5-1 to TRBJ1-3; D possibly corresponds to TRBD1 (6 bases). There are 14 residues in the CDR3. Looked up from germline, CDR1 is SGHRS and CDR2 is YFSETQ. V was pared by 4 bases and J by 0 bases, with 8 bases between. This CDR3 is CASSGGSSGNTIYF. Here the CDR3 DNA reads TGCGCCAGCAGCGGGGGCAGCTCTGGAAACACCATATATTTT.

The chain employs TRBV5-1 and TRBJ2-7, with TRBD1 matching over 9 bases. CDR1 is SGHRS, CDR2 YFSETQ, per germline. The V segment lost 6 bases and the J segment 4 bases; nucleotides outside the gene matches: 11. The CDR3 has 15 residues. The CDR3 loop reads CASKNRQGEDYEQYF. DNA of the CDR3: TGCGCCAGCAAGAACAGACAGGGGGAAGATTACGAGCAGTACTTC.

This CDR3 reads CASSSRLAGDTQYF. The CDR3 DNA reads TGTGCCAGCAGCTCCCGACTAGCAGGGGATACGCAGTATTTT. V gene TRBV7-6 combines with J gene TRBJ2-3, with 7 positions matching TRBD2. From germline, CDR1 is SGHVS and CDR2 FNYEAQ. The V segment lost 4 bases and the J segment 6 bases; nucleotides outside the gene matches: 7. This CDR3 has 14 amino acids.

This chain links TRBV5-1 with TRBJ2-7; 12 nucleotides align to TRBD2. The trim removed 3 bases at V and 4 bases at J, leaving 5 bases unmatched. The CDR3 contains 15 residues. Germline V gene data show CDR1 as SGHRS and CDR2 as YFSETQ. The CDR3: CASSSTSGGTYEQYF. In DNA, the CDR3 is TGCGCCAGCAGCTCGACTAGCGGGGGAACATACGAGCAGTACTTC.

There are a few counts of this clone. The J gene is TRBJ1-2, the V gene TRBV6-6; 8 bases are a match to TRBD1. Trimming took 2 bases from V and 6 from J; bases not matched to a gene: 5. Germline values: CDR1 MNHNY, CDR2 SVGAGI (reference sequence). This CDR3 spans 14 amino acids. CDR3 DNA: TGTGCCAGCAGTTACGAACGACAGGGGAATGGCTACACCTTC. Amino acids: CASSYERQGNGYTF.

CDR3 coding DNA: TGTGCCAGCAGCCGCAACAGGGGCGGGACCACTGAAGCTTTCTTT. Translation: CASSRNRGGTTEAFF. J is TRBJ1-1 and V is TRBV7-3; 7 bases line up with TRBD1. This CDR3 comprises 15 residues. V shed 5 bases, J shed 4 bases, and the junction held 10 bases outside the gene matches. Per the germline V gene, CDR1 is SGHTA and CDR2 is FQGTGA.

The J gene is TRBJ2-3, the V gene TRBV4-3; 11 positions match TRBD1. The germline CDR1 and CDR2 sequences are LGHNA and YSLEER. V dropped 4 bases and J dropped 4; count of bases not matched to a gene: 7. The CDR3 is 16 amino acids. In DNA form, the CDR3 reads TGCGCCAGCAGCCCGCGGGGGACAGGGGGTTCAGATACGCAGTATTTT. It is translated as CASSPRGTGGSDTQYF.